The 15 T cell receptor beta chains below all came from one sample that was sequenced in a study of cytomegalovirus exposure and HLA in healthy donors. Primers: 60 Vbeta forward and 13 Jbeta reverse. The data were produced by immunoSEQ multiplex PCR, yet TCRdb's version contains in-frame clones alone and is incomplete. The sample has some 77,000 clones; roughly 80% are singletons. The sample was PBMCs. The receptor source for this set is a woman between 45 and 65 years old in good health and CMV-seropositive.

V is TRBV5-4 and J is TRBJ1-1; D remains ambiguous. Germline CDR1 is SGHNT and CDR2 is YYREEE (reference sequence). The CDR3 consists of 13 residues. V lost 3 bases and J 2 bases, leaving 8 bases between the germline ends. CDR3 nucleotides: TGTGCCAGCAGCTCCGCGGGTAACACTGAAGCTTTCTTT. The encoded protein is CASSSAGNTEAFF.

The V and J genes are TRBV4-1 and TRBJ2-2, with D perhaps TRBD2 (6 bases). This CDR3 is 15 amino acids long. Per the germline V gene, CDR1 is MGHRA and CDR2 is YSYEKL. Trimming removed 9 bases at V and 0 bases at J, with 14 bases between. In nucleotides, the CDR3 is TGCGCCAGTTCATGGAGGGGTCCGAACACCGGGGAGCTGTTTTTT. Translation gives CASSWRGPNTGELFF.

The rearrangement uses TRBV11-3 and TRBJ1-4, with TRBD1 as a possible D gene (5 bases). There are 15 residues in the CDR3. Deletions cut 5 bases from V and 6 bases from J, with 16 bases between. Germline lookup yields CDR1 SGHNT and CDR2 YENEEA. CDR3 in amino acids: CASSPRPGGDEKLFF. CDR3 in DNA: TGTGCCAGCAGCCCGAGACCGGGAGGGGATGAAAAACTGTTTTTT.

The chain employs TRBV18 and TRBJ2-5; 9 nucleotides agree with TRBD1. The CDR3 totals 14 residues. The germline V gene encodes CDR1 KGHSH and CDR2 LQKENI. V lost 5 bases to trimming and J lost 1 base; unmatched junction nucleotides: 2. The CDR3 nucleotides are TGTGCCAGCTCATTGACAGGGGGCCAAGAGACCCAGTACTTC. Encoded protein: CASSLTGGQETQYF. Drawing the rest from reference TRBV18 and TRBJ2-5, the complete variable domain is NAGVMQNPRHLVRRRGQEARLRCSPMKGHSHVYWYRQLPEEGLKFMVYLQKENIIDESGMPKERFSAEFPKEGPSILRIQQVVRGDSAAYFCASSLTGGQETQYFGPGTRLLVL.

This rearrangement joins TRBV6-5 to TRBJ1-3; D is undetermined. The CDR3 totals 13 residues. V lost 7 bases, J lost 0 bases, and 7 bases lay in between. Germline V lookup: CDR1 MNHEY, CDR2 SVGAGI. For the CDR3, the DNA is TGTGCCAGCAAGCGCCCCTCTGGAAACACCATATATTTT. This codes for CASKRPSGNTIYF.

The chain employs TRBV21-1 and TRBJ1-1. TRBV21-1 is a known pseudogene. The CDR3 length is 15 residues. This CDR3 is CASSTLIRGITEAFF. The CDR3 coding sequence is TGTGCCAGCAGCACCCTTATACGGGGTATCACTGAAGCTTTCTTT.

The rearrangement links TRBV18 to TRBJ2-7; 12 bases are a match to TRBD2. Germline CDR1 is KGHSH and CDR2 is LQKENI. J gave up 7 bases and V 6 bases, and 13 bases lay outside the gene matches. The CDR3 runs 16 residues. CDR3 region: CASSPTPSGGAGEQYF. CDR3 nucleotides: TGTGCCAGCTCCCCCACCCCTAGCGGGGGGGCGGGGGAGCAGTACTTC.

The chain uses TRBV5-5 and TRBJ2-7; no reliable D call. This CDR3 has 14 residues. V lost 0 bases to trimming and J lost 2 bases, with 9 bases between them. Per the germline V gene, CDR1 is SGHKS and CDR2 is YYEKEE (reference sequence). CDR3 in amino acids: CASSLEPGAYEQYV. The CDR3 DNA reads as TGTGCCAGCAGCTTGGAACCGGGTGCCTACGAGCAGTACGTC.

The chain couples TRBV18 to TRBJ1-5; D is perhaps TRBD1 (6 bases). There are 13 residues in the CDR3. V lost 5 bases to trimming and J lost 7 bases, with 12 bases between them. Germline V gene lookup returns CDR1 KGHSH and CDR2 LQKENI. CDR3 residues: CASSGDISQPQHF. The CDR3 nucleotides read TGTGCCAGCTCAGGGGACATATCCCAGCCCCAGCATTTT.

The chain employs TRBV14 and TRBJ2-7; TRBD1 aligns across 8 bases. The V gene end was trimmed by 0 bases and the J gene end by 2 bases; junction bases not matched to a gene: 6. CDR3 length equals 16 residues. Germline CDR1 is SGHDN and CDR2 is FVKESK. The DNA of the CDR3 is TGTGCCAGCAGCCAAGATAGTAGGACAGGGACCTACGAGCAGTACGTC. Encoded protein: CASSQDSRTGTYEQYV.

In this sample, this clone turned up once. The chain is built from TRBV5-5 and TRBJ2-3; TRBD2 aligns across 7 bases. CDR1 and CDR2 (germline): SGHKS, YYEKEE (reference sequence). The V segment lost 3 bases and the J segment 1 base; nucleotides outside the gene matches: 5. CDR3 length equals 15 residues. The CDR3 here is CASSWRGLRTDTQYF. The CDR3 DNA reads TGTGCCAGCAGCTGGAGGGGACTACGCACAGATACGCAGTATTTT. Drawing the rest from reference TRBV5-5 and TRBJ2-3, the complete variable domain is DAGVTQSPTHLIKTRGQQVTLRCSPISGHKSVSWYQQVLGQGPQFIFQYYEKEERGRGNFPDRFSARQFPNYSSELNVNALLLGDSALYLCASSWRGLRTDTQYFGPGTRLTVL.

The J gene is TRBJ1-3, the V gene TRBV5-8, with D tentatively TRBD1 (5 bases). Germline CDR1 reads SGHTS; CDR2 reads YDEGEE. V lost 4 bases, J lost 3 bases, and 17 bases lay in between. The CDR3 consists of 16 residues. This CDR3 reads CASSPNTGGIGNTIYF. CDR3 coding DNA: TGTGCCAGCAGCCCGAACACCGGGGGAATTGGAAACACCATATATTTT.

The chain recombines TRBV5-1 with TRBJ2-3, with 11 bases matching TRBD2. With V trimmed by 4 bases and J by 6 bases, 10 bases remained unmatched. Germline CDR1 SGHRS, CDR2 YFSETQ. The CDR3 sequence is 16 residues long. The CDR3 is CASSTQTSGIADTQYF. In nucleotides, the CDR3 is TGCGCCAGCAGCACCCAGACTAGCGGGATCGCGGATACGCAGTATTTT. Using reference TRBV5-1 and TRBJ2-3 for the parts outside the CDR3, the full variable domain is KAGVTQTPRYLIKTRGQQVTLSCSPISGHRSVSWYQQTPGQGLQFLFEYFSETQRNKGNFPGRFSGRQFSNSRSEMNVSTLELGDSALYLCASSTQTSGIADTQYFGPGTRLTVL.

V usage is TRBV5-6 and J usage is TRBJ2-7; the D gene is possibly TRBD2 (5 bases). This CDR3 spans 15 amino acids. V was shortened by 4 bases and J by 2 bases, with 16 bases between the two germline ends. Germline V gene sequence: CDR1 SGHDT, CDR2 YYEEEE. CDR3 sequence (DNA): TGTGCCAGCAGCCCCTACCCTAGCCGGACCTACGAGCAGTACGTC. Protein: CASSPYPSRTYEQYV.

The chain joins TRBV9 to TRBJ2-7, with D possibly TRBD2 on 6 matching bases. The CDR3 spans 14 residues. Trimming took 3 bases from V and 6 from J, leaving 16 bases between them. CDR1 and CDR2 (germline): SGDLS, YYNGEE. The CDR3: CASSGAQGGREQYV. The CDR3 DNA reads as TGTGCCAGCAGCGGAGCCCAGGGAGGACGCGAGCAGTACGTC.